The 9 T cell receptor beta chains presented below share a single source sample, sequenced in a study of memory CD4+ T cells and cytomegalovirus serostatus. The repertoire was sequenced with immunoSEQ multiplex PCR; TCRdb's copy has only in-frame clones and lacks some. Of 75,000 to 90,000 clones detected, less than 90% appear once; the ten largest clones hold roughly 0.85%. Single viable CD3+CD4+CD8-CD45RO+ cells were sorted as the memory CD4+ T cells. Material: memory CD4+ T cells from blood. These receptors were obtained from an adult in good health and CMV-seronegative.

The J gene is TRBJ1-4, the V gene TRBV2, with a tentative D call TRBD1 (6 bases). The germline CDR1 and CDR2 sequences are SNHLY and FYNNEI. V dropped 10 bases and J dropped 5 bases, with 11 bases sitting between them. CDR3 size: 12 residues. The CDR3 spells CATGQSNEKLFF. The CDR3 DNA sequence: TGTGCCACTGGACAGTCAAATGAAAAACTGTTTTTT.

V is TRBV12-5 and J is TRBJ1-2; D unresolved. In germline, CDR1 is LGHNT, CDR2 FRNRAP. The CDR3 contains 12 residues. Trimming left V 0 bases short and J 4 bases short, with 3 bases between. Written as DNA, the CDR3 is TGTGCTAGTGGTTTGGTAGGCTATGGCTACACCTTC. This sequence encodes CASGLVGYGYTF.

This rearrangement joins TRBV9 to TRBJ1-3; D is uncertain. Trimming took 3 bases from V and 4 from J, leaving 8 bases between them. This CDR3 comprises 13 residues. Looked up from germline, CDR1 is SGDLS and CDR2 is YYNGEE. The CDR3 is CASSDDNGNTIYF. The CDR3 DNA is TGTGCCAGCAGCGATGACAACGGAAACACCATATATTTT. Full variable domain (remainder filled in from reference TRBV9 and TRBJ1-3): DSGVTQTPKHLITATGQRVTLRCSPRSGDLSVYWYQQSLDQGLQFLIQYYNGEERAKGNILERFSAQQFPDLHSELNLSSLELGDSALYFCASSDDNGNTIYFGEGSWLTVV.

This chain links TRBV7-2 with TRBJ1-1, with D possibly matching TRBD1 (5 bases). Germline assignment: CDR1 SGHTA and CDR2 FQGNSA. The CDR3 loop spans 16 amino acids. The ends were cut back, 6 bases at V and 10 bases at J, with 27 bases in the middle. CDR3 coding DNA: TGTGCCAGCAGAGGGAGCCCGGACGGAGAAACGGGGACAGCTTTCTTT. Translation gives CASRGSPDGETGTAFF. The whole variable domain, filled in from reference TRBV7-2 and TRBJ1-1, reads GAGVSQSPSNKVTEKGKDVELRCDPISGHTALYWYRQSLGQGLEFLIYFQGNSAPDKSGLPSDRFSAERTGGSVSTLTIQRTQQEDSAVYLCASRGSPDGETGTAFFGQGTRLTVV.

V usage is TRBV18 and J usage is TRBJ1-2; maybe TRBD1 (6 bases). V was pared by 5 bases and J by 7 bases, with 17 bases between. This CDR3 is 14 amino acids long. The germline gives CDR1 KGHSH, CDR2 LQKENI. CDR3 loop: CASSVTGMDVGYTF. The CDR3 bases are TGTGCCAGCTCAGTAACAGGGATGGATGTTGGCTACACCTTC.

This clone was seen just once. The chain is built from TRBV9 and TRBJ2-1; D tentatively fits TRBD1 or TRBD2 (5 bases each). CDR3 length: 13 residues. From germline, CDR1 is SGDLS and CDR2 YYNGEE. Trimming took off 2 bases at V and 9 bases at J, with 12 bases between the two ends. CDR3 region: CASSVQPGGEQFF. CDR3 coding DNA: TGTGCCAGCAGCGTCCAGCCTGGGGGTGAGCAGTTCTTC.

This chain's CDR3 is CASSMGRGDEKLFF. The DNA of the CDR3 is TGTGCCAGTAGTATGGGCAGGGGGGATGAAAAACTGTTTTTT. The chain combines TRBV19 with TRBJ1-4; 7 bases map to TRBD1. CDR3 length: 14 amino acids. Per germline, CDR1 LNHDA and CDR2 SQIVND (reference sequence). Trimming at V came to 3 bases and at J to 6 bases, leaving 4 bases not matched to a gene.

The CDR3 sequence is CAISREGTEAFF. CDR3 in DNA: TGTGCCATCTCCAGGGAGGGCACTGAAGCTTTCTTT. V usage is TRBV10-3 and J usage is TRBJ1-1; D possibly corresponds to TRBD1 (5 bases). Trimming took off 8 bases at V and 4 bases at J, with 11 bases between the two ends. The CDR3 extends over 12 amino acids. Germline values: CDR1 ENHRY, CDR2 SYGVKD.

The V call is TRBV27, the J call TRBJ2-3; tentatively, D is TRBD2 (6 bases). The CDR3 covers 13 residues. Germline CDR1 reads MNHEY; CDR2 reads SMNVEV (reference sequence). V lost 8 bases to trimming and J lost 1 base, with 10 bases between them. DNA for the CDR3: TGTGCCAGCCGGGCTAGCGGCACAGATACGCAGTATTTT. As protein: CASRASGTDTQYF.